Listed here are 17 T cell receptor beta chains from one sample, sequenced in a study of T cells in Graves' hyperthyroidism and ophthalmopathy. Amplification targeted TCR beta CDR3 regions from RNA transcripts. A set of HTBI primers served as the primers for a first-round RT-PCR of the TCR CDR3. MiXCR, applied by TCRdb to the multiplex PCR reads, yields one record per CDR3 protein. The table has some 460,000 distinct CDR3 sequences, around 14% seen once. The specimen sequenced was blood. The receptors stem from a woman between 18 and 29 years old with Graves' hyperthyroidism.

This clonotype has ten or more counts. CDR3 amino acids: CASSFSQQMGYTF. For the CDR3, the DNA is TGTGCCAGCAGTTTTTCACAACAAATGGGCTACACCTTC. The chain uses TRBV27 and TRBJ1-2; D is unclear. The ends were cut back, 3 bases at V and 8 bases at J, with 13 bases in the middle. Germline CDR1 is MNHEY and CDR2 is SMNVEV (reference sequence). The CDR3 is 13 amino acids.

This clonotype was seen repeatedly, ten times or more. This chain joins TRBV11-2 and TRBJ1-2, with D unclear. CDR1 and CDR2 from the germline V gene are SGHAT and FQNNGV. This CDR3 spans 15 amino acids. Trimming took off 5 bases at V and 6 bases at J, with 19 bases between the two ends. CDR3 nucleotide sequence: TGTGCCAGCAGCCCGTACGCCATTGGGCAGAATGGCTACACCTTC. This encodes CASSPYAIGQNGYTF.

This clonotype has a handful of counts. V usage is TRBV4-1 and J usage is TRBJ1-6; 10 bases align to TRBD1. Unmatched junction bases numbered 8, after V lost 1 base and J lost 8 bases. The CDR3 runs to 17 residues. Per the germline V gene, CDR1 is MGHRA and CDR2 is YSYEKL. In DNA, the CDR3 is TGCGCCAGCAGCCAAGCGCGACAGGGGGCGGTAGATTCACCCCTCCACTTT. Encoded protein: CASSQARQGAVDSPLHF.

This clonotype was counted at least ten times. The V gene is TRBV7-8, the J gene TRBJ1-3; 7 positions match TRBD1. Germline values: CDR1 SGHVS, CDR2 FQNEAQ. The CDR3 has 15 residues. Trimming cost V 4 bases and J 6 bases; bases outside gene matches: 9. The CDR3 DNA is TGTGCCAGCAGCTCCTTCCGGGACAGACTAAACACCATATATTTT. Its translation is CASSSFRDRLNTIYF.

Only one count was recorded for this clonotype. The chain uses TRBV18 and TRBJ1-1; 7 nucleotides agree with TRBD1. J lost 1 base, V lost 3 bases, and 5 bases had no gene match. The germline V gene has CDR1 KGHSH and CDR2 LQKENI. The length of the CDR3 is 15 residues. CDR3 protein: CASSPDRSKNTEAFF. CDR3 DNA sequence: TGTGCCAGCTCACCGGACAGGTCGAAGAACACTGAAGCTTTCTTT.

For this clonotype: No conserved phenylalanine or tryptophan is present at the end of the CDR3, so a read error is the likely explanation. This chain connects TRBV2 to TRBJ2-5; D is ambiguous. Germline V gene sequence: CDR1 SNHLY, CDR2 FYNNEI. This CDR3 is 13 amino acids long. The germline V and J ends were trimmed by 7 bases and 5 bases, with 14 bases remaining between them. The CDR3 loop is CASTRTQQETQYS. DNA of the CDR3: TGTGCCAGCACGAGGACCCAACAGGAGACCCAGTACTCC.

The chain couples TRBV13 to TRBJ2-7; D is ambiguous. CDR1 and CDR2 from the germline V gene are PRHDT and FYEKMQ (reference sequence). The V end lost 3 bases, the J end lost 3 bases, and 21 bases lay between the germline ends. This CDR3 contains 17 residues. The CDR3 DNA is TGTGCCAGCAGCTTCGAAGGGCACGTCACAGCTGGCTACGAGCAGTACTTC. Translating it yields CASSFEGHVTAGYEQYF.

This clonotype has at least ten counts. V usage is TRBV2 and J usage is TRBJ2-7, with 8 bases identical to TRBD1. Germline-derived CDR1 and CDR2 are SNHLY and FYNNEI. The CDR3 loop spans 13 amino acids. V lost 7 bases, J lost 2 bases, and 4 bases stayed unmatched. The chain's CDR3 is CASTGQGTYEQYF. The CDR3 nucleotides read TGTGCCAGCACCGGACAGGGAACCTACGAGCAGTACTTC.

This clonotype appeared a few times. The chain recombines TRBV11-1 with TRBJ2-7; maybe TRBD1 (5 bases). Germline CDR1 reads SGHAT; CDR2 reads FQDESV (reference sequence). V lost 3 bases and J lost 0, with 9 bases in between. This CDR3 is built from 14 residues. Here the CDR3 reads CASSFWGSSYEQYF. CDR3 DNA: TGTGCCAGCAGCTTCTGGGGCAGCTCCTACGAGCAGTACTTC.

A word on this clonotype: It may be a read error: a sequence one base away is much more abundant. V gene TRBV18 combines with J gene TRBJ1-4; D gene uncertain. V lost 2 bases and J lost 3, with 10 bases in between. This CDR3 has 15 residues. The V gene's germline CDR1 is KGHSH and CDR2 LQKENI. The CDR3 spells CASSPSSLPNEKLFF. In nucleotides, the CDR3 is TGTGCCAGCTCACCATCGTCATTACCTAATGAAAAACTGTTTTTT. The full variable domain, in which reference TRBV18 and TRBJ1-4 provide the parts outside the CDR3, is NAGVMQNPRHLVRRRGQEARLRCSPMKGHSHVYWYRQLPEEGLKFMVYLQKENIIDESGMPKERFSAEFPKEGPSILRIQQVVRGDSAAYFCASSPSSLPNEKLFFGSGTQLSVL.

A few counts support this clonotype. The chain links TRBV5-1 to TRBJ1-2; no clear D. V was shortened by 0 bases and J by 7 bases, with 16 bases between the two germline ends. CDR3 length: 15 amino acids. The germline CDR1 and CDR2 sequences are SGHRS and YFSETQ. The CDR3 nucleotides are TGCGCCAGCAGCTTGGCCCAATCGGGCCTTGGTGGCTACACCTTC. Translating it yields CASSLAQSGLGGYTF.

This clonotype was detected many times. The chain is built from TRBV20-1 and TRBJ1-1; TRBD1 matches at 7 bases. With V trimmed by 2 bases and J by 4 bases, 16 bases remained unmatched. CDR1 is DFQATT and CDR2 is SNEGSKA in the germline V gene (reference sequence). The CDR3 runs 17 residues. The CDR3 sequence: CSARITGAGTVGTEAFF. The CDR3 bases are TGCAGTGCTAGAATAACAGGGGCCGGTACGGTTGGCACTGAAGCTTTCTTT.

The sample holds many counts of this clonotype. The rearrangement links TRBV5-6 to TRBJ1-2; the D gene is possibly TRBD1 (6 bases). Per the germline V gene, CDR1 is SGHDT and CDR2 is YYEEEE. CDR3 length: 16 amino acids. Trimming took 4 bases from V and 2 from J, leaving 18 bases between them. The DNA of the CDR3 is TGTGCCAGCAGCCCGTTGGAGGGGGAATGGAACTATGGCTACACCTTC. It encodes CASSPLEGEWNYGYTF.

V is TRBV19 and J is TRBJ2-7; 8 bases are a match to TRBD2. CDR1 and CDR2 (germline): LNHDA, SQIVND (reference sequence). Unmatched junction bases numbered 11, after V lost 4 bases and J lost 3 bases. This CDR3 comprises 16 residues. The CDR3 spells CASSSASGSLGYEQYF. The CDR3 region has the DNA TGTGCCAGTAGTAGTGCTAGCGGGTCCCTTGGCTACGAGCAGTACTTC.

At least ten counts were recorded for this clonotype. V gene TRBV2 combines with J gene TRBJ1-4, with 7 nucleotides matching TRBD1. The CDR3 is 12 residues long. Germline V gene lookup returns CDR1 SNHLY and CDR2 FYNNEI. The V and J ends lost 7 bases and 5 bases, in that order; junction bases with no gene match: 1. The CDR3 DNA follows: TGTGCCAGCACCAGGGGGAATGAAAAACTGTTTTTT. Its protein is CASTRGNEKLFF.

Concerning this clonotype: This is likely a read error, given that the CDR3 carries no conserved phenylalanine or tryptophan at its end. The V gene is TRBV6-7, the J gene TRBJ1-1; 9 bases match TRBD1. TRBV6-7 is an open reading frame whose function is uncertain. The CDR3 runs 15 residues. In DNA, the CDR3 is TGTGCCAGGAGTTCCAGACAGGGGGTGAACACTGAAGCTTTCTCT. It translates to CARSSRQGVNTEAFS.

The CDR3 here is CASSLRTPSGREKHNEQFF. The CDR3 DNA reads as TGTGCCAGCAGTTTACGCACACCATCCGGCCGGGAGAAGCACAATGAGCAGTTCTTC. The chain is built from TRBV28 and TRBJ2-1, with a possible D match to TRBD2 (6 bases). Trimming pared 2 bases from V and 5 bases from J, leaving 25 bases between. Germline CDR1 reads MDHEN; CDR2 reads SYDVKM. This CDR3 has 19 residues.